A selection of T cell receptor beta chains follows, all from one sample in a study of cytomegalovirus exposure and HLA in healthy donors. Sequencing was performed with immunoSEQ multiplex PCR; in TCRdb, only in-frame clones are kept and a portion is missing. The sample contains 240,000 or so clones, roughly 86% of which appear only once. Sequencing was done on a sample of PBMCs. The receptors come from a woman aged 25 to 45 in good health and CMV-seropositive. Each CDR3 is given with its conserved first and last residue. The D gene is left open where the match is weak. The listing skips clone size in some rows; elsewhere it reads once, few, many or a size class.

clone_size | j_call | v_call | d_call | cdr3_aa | cdr3_nt
once | TRBJ1-5 | TRBV2 | TRBD1 | CASSMDRANQPQHF | TGTGCCAGCAGCATGGACAGGGCTAATCAGCCCCAGCATTTT
. | TRBJ2-5 | TRBV7-9 | . | CASSFSPAGTIQETQYF | TGTGCCAGCAGCTTCTCTCCAGCGGGCACAATTCAAGAGACCCAGTACTTC
. | TRBJ2-2 | TRBV7-3 | TRBD2 | CASSSYSAGGTGELFF | TGTGCCAGCAGCTCCTACTCAGCGGGAGGCACCGGGGAGCTGTTTTTT
. | TRBJ1-1 | TRBV5-1 | TRBD1 | CASSAGTGGVRAAFF | TGCGCCAGCAGCGCCGGGACAGGGGGGGTCAGGGCAGCTTTCTTT
. | TRBJ1-1 | TRBV29-1 | . | CSVVGSPFEAFF | TGCAGCGTTGTCGGGAGCCCATTCGAAGCTTTCTTT
. | TRBJ1-2 | TRBV27 | TRBD1 | CASSLDWTGYGYTF | TGTGCCAGCAGTTTAGACTGGACAGGTTACGGCTACACCTTC
. | TRBJ2-7 | TRBV29-1 | TRBD2 | CSAPGLAGDEQYF | TGCAGCGCACCGGGACTAGCGGGAGACGAGCAGTACTTC
. | TRBJ1-5 | TRBV7-6 | TRBD1 | CASSLDSRDRGSQPQHF | TGTGCCAGCAGCTTAGATTCCCGGGACAGGGGAAGTCAGCCCCAGCATTTT
. | TRBJ2-7 | TRBV18 | . | CASSPPGGVSGSYEQYF | TGTGCCAGCTCACCACCGGGGGGAGTCTCCGGCTCCTACGAGCAGTACTTC
. | TRBJ2-2 | TRBV9 | . | CASSVGRRAENTGELFF | TGTGCCAGCAGCGTAGGTAGGCGAGCGGAGAACACCGGGGAGCTGTTTTTT
. | TRBJ2-1 | TRBV4-2 | . | CASSQEPGPYNEQFF | TGTGCCAGCAGCCAAGAGCCTGGGCCCTACAATGAGCAGTTCTTC
. | TRBJ2-1 | TRBV5-4 | TRBD2 | CASSFGGSPLYNEQFF | TGTGCCAGCAGCTTTGGCGGGAGTCCCCTTTACAATGAGCAGTTCTTC
. | TRBJ2-7 | TRBV27 | . | CASSLNLGGGPYEQYF | TGTGCCAGCAGTTTAAATTTGGGCGGAGGTCCATACGAGCAGTACTTC
once | TRBJ2-7 | TRBV5-1 | TRBD1 | CASSPTGERDEQYF | TGCGCCAGCAGCCCGACAGGGGAAAGGGACGAGCAGTACTTC
. | TRBJ1-5 | TRBV27 | . | CASSLREDNQPQHF | TGTGCCAGCAGTTTGCGGGAAGACAATCAGCCCCAGCATTTT
. | TRBJ1-5 | TRBV27 | . | CASSLSTGNQPQHF | TGTGCCAGCAGTTTATCGACGGGGAATCAGCCCCAGCATTTT
many | TRBJ1-2 | TRBV7-9 | . | CASSFEQGHGYTF | TGTGCCAGCAGCTTCGAACAGGGACATGGCTACACCTTC
. | TRBJ2-7 | TRBV14 | . | CASSQDPEGEQYF | TGTGCCAGCAGCCAAGATCCTGAGGGCGAGCAGTACTTC
once | TRBJ1-1 | TRBV5-6 | . | CASSLVRTEAFF | TGTGCCAGCAGCTTGGTGAGAACTGAAGCTTTCTTT
. | TRBJ2-7 | TRBV7-2 | TRBD1 | CASSLSGTGETYEQYF | TGTGCCAGCAGCTTGTCCGGGACAGGGGAAACCTACGAGCAGTACTTC
. | TRBJ2-1 | TRBV29-1 | . | CSVVVGLAYNEQFF | TGCAGCGTTGTGGTCGGTTTAGCCTACAATGAGCAGTTCTTC
. | TRBJ2-7 | TRBV29-1 | TRBD1 | CSVEAGQGTWEQYF | TGCAGCGTTGAAGCGGGACAGGGGACGTGGGAGCAGTACTTC
once | TRBJ2-1 | TRBV7-3 | . | CASSLIRDNEQFF | TGTGCCAGCAGCTTAATCCGGGACAATGAGCAGTTCTTC
. | TRBJ2-7 | TRBV27 | . | CASSWSPAAQQYF | TGTGCCAGCAGTTGGAGCCCGGCCGCACAGCAGTACTTC
once | TRBJ1-2 | TRBV6-6 | TRBD1 | CASSQGQGGNGYTF | TGTGCCAGCAGCCAGGGACAGGGAGGGAATGGCTACACCTTC
once | TRBJ2-7 | TRBV30 | TRBD2 | CACVGDRRRTSGYYEQYF | TGTGCCTGTGTCGGGGACAGAAGACGGACTAGCGGTTATTACGAGCAGTACTTC
. | TRBJ1-5 | TRBV12-1 | . | CASSSRLNQPQHF | TGTGCCAGCAGCTCCCGCCTAAATCAGCCCCAGCATTTT
. | TRBJ1-3 | TRBV2 | . | CASSAHRPDSGNTIYF | TGTGCCAGCAGTGCCCACAGACCTGACTCTGGAAACACCATATATTTT
. | TRBJ2-1 | TRBV11-2 | TRBD2 | CASSRHGTSGYNEQFF | TGTGCCAGCAGCCGACACGGGACTAGCGGATACAATGAGCAGTTCTTC
. | TRBJ2-1 | TRBV5-4 | TRBD2 | CASSQGLAGGDEQFF | TGTGCCAGCAGCCAGGGACTAGCGGGAGGCGATGAGCAGTTCTTC
. | TRBJ1-5 | TRBV6-5 | . | CASRPQGKGQPQHF | TGTGCCAGCAGACCCCAGGGGAAGGGTCAGCCCCAGCATTTT
. | TRBJ2-2 | TRBV28 | . | CASSRWGDTGELFF | TGTGCCAGCAGTCGATGGGGGGACACCGGGGAGCTGTTTTTT
. | TRBJ2-5 | TRBV5-4 | TRBD2 | CASSLDGPNSGSGETQYF | TGTGCCAGCAGCTTGGACGGGCCAAATAGCGGGAGCGGAGAGACCCAGTACTTC
. | TRBJ2-3 | TRBV7-6 | TRBD1 | CASSQNPGTGGTSTDTQYF | TGTGCCAGCAGCCAGAATCCGGGGACAGGGGGGACTAGCACAGATACGCAGTATTTT
. | TRBJ2-1 | TRBV27 | TRBD2 | CASSQSTSGSVDEQFF | TGTGCCAGCAGTCAATCAACTAGCGGGAGCGTGGATGAGCAGTTCTTC
once | TRBJ1-4 | TRBV5-6 | TRBD1 | CASSSPWGQGGEKLFF | TGTGCCAGCAGCTCCCCTTGGGGACAGGGTGGTGAAAAACTGTTTTTT
. | TRBJ1-5 | TRBV13 | . | CASSLTGSGQPQHF | TGTGCCAGCAGCTTAACAGGGTCGGGTCAGCCCCAGCATTTT
. | TRBJ2-1 | TRBV5-4 | TRBD2 | CASSGGLLAGDNEQFF | TGTGCCAGCAGCGGGGGCTTACTAGCGGGAGACAATGAGCAGTTCTTC
. | TRBJ2-7 | TRBV19 | TRBD1 | CASRETGTGPEQYF | TGTGCCAGTCGAGAGACCGGGACAGGGCCCGAGCAGTACTTC
. | TRBJ1-1 | TRBV5-1 | . | CASRSDGGMNTEAFF | TGCGCCAGTCGCTCAGACGGCGGCATGAACACTGAAGCTTTCTTT
. | TRBJ2-7 | TRBV7-9 | . | CASSAAGVTYEQYF | TGTGCCAGCAGCGCGGCAGGGGTAACCTACGAGCAGTACTTC
. | TRBJ1-5 | TRBV27 | TRBD1 | CASSPTGQGEVWQPQHF | TGTGCCAGCAGTCCCACGGGACAGGGGGAGGTTTGGCAGCCCCAGCATTTT
once | TRBJ2-7 | TRBV9 | TRBD2 | CASSVVVPSGRIHEQYF | TGTGCCAGCAGCGTAGTCGTCCCCAGCGGGAGAATCCACGAGCAGTACTTC
. | TRBJ1-2 | TRBV19 | . | CASHQRDYGYTF | TGTGCCAGTCACCAGCGCGATTATGGCTACACCTTC
. | TRBJ1-2 | TRBV10-3 | . | CAISEGSVQTHGYTF | TGTGCCATCAGTGAAGGTTCAGTACAGACCCATGGCTACACCTTC
. | TRBJ2-2 | TRBV5-4 | . | CASSLDRSGELFF | TGTGCCAGCAGCTTGGACAGGTCCGGGGAGCTGTTTTTT
. | TRBJ2-3 | TRBV12-5 | . | CASGFGGGADTQYF | TGTGCTAGTGGTTTTGGCGGCGGGGCGGATACGCAGTATTTT
. | TRBJ2-1 | TRBV14 | TRBD2 | CASSQGLAGAYNEQFF | TGTGCCAGCAGCCAAGGCCTAGCGGGGGCCTACAATGAGCAGTTCTTC
. | TRBJ1-1 | TRBV27 | . | CASSLRRNTEAFF | TGTGCCAGCAGTTTACGCAGGAACACTGAAGCTTTCTTT
. | TRBJ2-1 | TRBV27 | TRBD2 | CASSLSPSGSYNEQFF | TGTGCCAGCAGTTTATCGCCTAGCGGCTCCTACAATGAGCAGTTCTTC
. | TRBJ2-3 | TRBV12-5 | TRBD1 | CASGLDQGTGGTDTQYF | TGTGCTAGTGGTTTGGACCAGGGGACAGGGGGCACAGATACGCAGTATTTT
. | TRBJ1-4 | TRBV5-4 | . | CASSLGRGAEKLFF | TGTGCCAGCAGCTTGGGTCGGGGAGCGGAAAAACTGTTTTTT
. | TRBJ2-7 | TRBV2 | TRBD1 | CASSGFSGQGNYEQYF | TGTGCCAGCAGTGGGTTTTCGGGACAGGGTAACTACGAGCAGTACTTC